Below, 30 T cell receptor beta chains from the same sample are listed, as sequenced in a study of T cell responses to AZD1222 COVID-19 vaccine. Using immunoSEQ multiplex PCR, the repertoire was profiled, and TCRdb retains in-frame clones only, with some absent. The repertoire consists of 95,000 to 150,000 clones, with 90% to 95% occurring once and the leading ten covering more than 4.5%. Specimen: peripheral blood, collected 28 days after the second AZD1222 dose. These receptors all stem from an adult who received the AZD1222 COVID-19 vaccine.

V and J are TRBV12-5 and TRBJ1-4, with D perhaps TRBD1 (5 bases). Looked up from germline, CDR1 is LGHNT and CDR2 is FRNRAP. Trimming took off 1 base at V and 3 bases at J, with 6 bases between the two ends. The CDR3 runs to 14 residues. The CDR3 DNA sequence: TGTGCTAGTGGTTTGGGGGACCCTAATGAAAAACTGTTTTTT. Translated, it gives CASGLGDPNEKLFF. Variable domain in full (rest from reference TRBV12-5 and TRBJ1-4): DARVTQTPRHKVTEMGQEVTMRCQPILGHNTVFWYRQTMMQGLELLAYFRNRAPLDDSGMPKDRFSAEMPDATLATLKIQPSEPRDSAVYFCASGLGDPNEKLFFGSGTQLSVL.

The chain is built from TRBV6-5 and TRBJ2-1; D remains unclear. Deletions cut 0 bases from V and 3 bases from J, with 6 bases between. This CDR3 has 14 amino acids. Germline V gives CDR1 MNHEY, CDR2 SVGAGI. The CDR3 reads CASSYSLLYNEQFF. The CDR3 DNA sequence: TGTGCCAGCAGTTACTCCCTCCTCTACAATGAGCAGTTCTTC.

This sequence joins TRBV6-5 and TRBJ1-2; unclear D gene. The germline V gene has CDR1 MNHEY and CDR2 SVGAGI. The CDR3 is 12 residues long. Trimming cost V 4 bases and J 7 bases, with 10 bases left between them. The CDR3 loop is CASSLVGSGYTF. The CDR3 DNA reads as TGTGCCAGCAGTTTGGTGGGTAGTGGCTACACCTTC.

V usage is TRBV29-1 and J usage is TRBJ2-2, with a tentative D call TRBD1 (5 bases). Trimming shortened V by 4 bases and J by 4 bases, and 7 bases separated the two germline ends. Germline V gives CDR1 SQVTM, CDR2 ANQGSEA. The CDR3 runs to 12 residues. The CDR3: CSVARGTGELFF. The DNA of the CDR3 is TGCAGCGTTGCAAGGGGCACCGGGGAGCTGTTTTTT.

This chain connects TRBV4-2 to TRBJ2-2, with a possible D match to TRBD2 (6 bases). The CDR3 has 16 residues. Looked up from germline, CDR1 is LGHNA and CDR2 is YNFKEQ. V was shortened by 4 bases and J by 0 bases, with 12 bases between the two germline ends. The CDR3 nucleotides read TGTGCCAGCAGCCCATTAGCGGTATCGAACACCGGGGAGCTGTTTTTT. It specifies CASSPLAVSNTGELFF.

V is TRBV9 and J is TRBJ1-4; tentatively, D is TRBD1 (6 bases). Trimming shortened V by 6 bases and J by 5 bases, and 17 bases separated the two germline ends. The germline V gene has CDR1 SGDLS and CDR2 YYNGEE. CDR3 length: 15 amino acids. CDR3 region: CASNPLGGLNEKLFF. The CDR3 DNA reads TGTGCCAGCAACCCCCTGGGGGGGCTCAATGAAAAACTGTTTTTT.

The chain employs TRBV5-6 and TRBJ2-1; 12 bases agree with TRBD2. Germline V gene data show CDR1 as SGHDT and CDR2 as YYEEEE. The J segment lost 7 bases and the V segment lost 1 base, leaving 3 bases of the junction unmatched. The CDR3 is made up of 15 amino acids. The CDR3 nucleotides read TGTGCCAGCAGCTTGTGGCTAGCGGGGGGGAATGAGCAGTTCTTC. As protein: CASSLWLAGGNEQFF.

The CDR3 DNA sequence: TGTGCCAGCAGTTTCCGGGGGCATGGCTACACCTTC. Translation gives CASSFRGHGYTF. This chain joins TRBV12-3 or TRBV12-4 and TRBJ1-2; D might be TRBD1 (6 bases). The V gene lost 3 bases and the J gene lost 6 bases, with 8 bases spanning the gap. The CDR3 spans 12 residues.

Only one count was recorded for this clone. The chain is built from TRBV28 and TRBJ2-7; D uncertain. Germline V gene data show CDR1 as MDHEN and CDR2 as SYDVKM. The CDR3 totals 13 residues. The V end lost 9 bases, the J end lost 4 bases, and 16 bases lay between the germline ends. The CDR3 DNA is TGTGCCAGTTTGGATCCGACGAGGTACGAGCAGTACTTC. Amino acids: CASLDPTRYEQYF.

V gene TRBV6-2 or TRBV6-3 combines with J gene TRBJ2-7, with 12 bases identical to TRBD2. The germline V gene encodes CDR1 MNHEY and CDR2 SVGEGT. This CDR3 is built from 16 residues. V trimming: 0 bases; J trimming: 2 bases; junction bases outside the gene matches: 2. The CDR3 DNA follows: TGTGCCAGCAGTTACTCGCGGACTAGCGGGGCCTACGAGCAGTACTTC. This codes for CASSYSRTSGAYEQYF.

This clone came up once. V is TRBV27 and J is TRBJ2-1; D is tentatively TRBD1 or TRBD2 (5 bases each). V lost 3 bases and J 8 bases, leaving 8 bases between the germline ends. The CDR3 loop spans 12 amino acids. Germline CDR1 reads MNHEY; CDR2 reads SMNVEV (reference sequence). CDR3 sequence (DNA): TGTGCCAGCAGTTTGGGGACGGATGAGCAGTTCTTC. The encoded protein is CASSLGTDEQFF.

CDR3 nucleotides: TGTGCCAGCAGTTTAAACGGGGCTGAGACCCAGTACTTC. Translated, it gives CASSLNGAETQYF. V and J are TRBV12-3 or TRBV12-4 and TRBJ2-5; the D call may be TRBD1 or TRBD2 (5 bases each). This CDR3 has 13 residues. V lost 2 bases to trimming and J lost 5 bases, with 9 bases between them.

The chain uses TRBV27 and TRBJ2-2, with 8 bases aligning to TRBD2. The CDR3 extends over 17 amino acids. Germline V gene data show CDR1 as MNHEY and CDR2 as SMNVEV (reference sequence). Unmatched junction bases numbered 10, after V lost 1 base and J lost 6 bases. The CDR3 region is CASSLFPSGPPSGELFF. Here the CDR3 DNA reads TGTGCCAGCAGTTTATTTCCTAGCGGGCCCCCGTCCGGGGAGCTGTTTTTT.

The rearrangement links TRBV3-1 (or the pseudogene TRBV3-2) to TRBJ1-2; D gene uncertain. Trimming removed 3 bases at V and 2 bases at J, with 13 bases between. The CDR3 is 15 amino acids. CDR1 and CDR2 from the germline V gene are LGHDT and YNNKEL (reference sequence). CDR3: CASSHTNAANYGYTF. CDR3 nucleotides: TGTGCCAGCAGCCATACCAACGCAGCCAACTATGGCTACACCTTC.

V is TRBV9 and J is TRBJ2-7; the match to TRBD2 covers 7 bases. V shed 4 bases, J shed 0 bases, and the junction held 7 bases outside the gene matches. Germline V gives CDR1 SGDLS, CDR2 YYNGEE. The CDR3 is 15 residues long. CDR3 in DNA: TGTGCCAGCAGCCCAAAGAGCGGGAACTCCTACGAGCAGTACTTC. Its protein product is CASSPKSGNSYEQYF.

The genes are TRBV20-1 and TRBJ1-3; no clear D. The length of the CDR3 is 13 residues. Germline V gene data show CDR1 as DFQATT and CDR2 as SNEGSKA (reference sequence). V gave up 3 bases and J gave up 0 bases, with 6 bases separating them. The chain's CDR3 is CSASGYSGNTIYF. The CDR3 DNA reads TGCAGTGCTAGTGGTTACTCTGGAAACACCATATATTTT.

The CDR3 DNA follows: TGTGCCAGCAGTTATCACACTGGGAGCAATCAGCCCCAGCATTTT. As protein: CASSYHTGSNQPQHF. This chain connects TRBV6-5 to TRBJ1-5; D remains unclear. The CDR3 consists of 15 residues. Trimming shortened V by 3 bases and J by 1 base, and 10 bases separated the two germline ends. In germline, CDR1 is MNHEY, CDR2 SVGAGI.

The CDR3 coding sequence is TGTGCCAGAAGCCGGGACTGCCGTAATTCACCCCTCCACTTT. It translates to CARSRDCRNSPLHF. The chain uses TRBV5-3 and TRBJ1-6; a weak D match, TRBD1 (5 bases). TRBV5-3 belongs to the ORF category, with a function that is uncertain. V was pared by 4 bases and J by 6 bases, with 11 bases between. The CDR3 spans 14 residues.

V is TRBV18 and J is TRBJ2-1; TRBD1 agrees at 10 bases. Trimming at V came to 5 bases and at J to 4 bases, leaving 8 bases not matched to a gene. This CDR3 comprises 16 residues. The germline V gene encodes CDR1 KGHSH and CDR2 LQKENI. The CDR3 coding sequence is TGTGCCAGCTCAGCTACCGGGACAGGGGATTACAATGAGCAGTTCTTC. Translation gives CASSATGTGDYNEQFF. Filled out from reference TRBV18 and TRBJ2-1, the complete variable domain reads NAGVMQNPRHLVRRRGQEARLRCSPMKGHSHVYWYRQLPEEGLKFMVYLQKENIIDESGMPKERFSAEFPKEGPSILRIQQVVRGDSAAYFCASSATGTGDYNEQFFGPGTRLTVL.

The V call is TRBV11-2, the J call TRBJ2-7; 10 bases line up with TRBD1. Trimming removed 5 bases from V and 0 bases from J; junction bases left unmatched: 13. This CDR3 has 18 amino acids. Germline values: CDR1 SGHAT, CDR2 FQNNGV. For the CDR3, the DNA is TGTGCCAGCAGCCGCGGGACAGGGGCAGTAAGCCCCTCCTACGAGCAGTACTTC. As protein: CASSRGTGAVSPSYEQYF.

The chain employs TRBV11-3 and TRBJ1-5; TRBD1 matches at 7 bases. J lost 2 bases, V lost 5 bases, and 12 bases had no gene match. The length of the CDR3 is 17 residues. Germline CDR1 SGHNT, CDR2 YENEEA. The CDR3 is CASSPRRDRMGNQPQHF. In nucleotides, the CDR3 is TGTGCCAGCAGCCCGCGACGGGACAGAATGGGCAATCAGCCCCAGCATTTT. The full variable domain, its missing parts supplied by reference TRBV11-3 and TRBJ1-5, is EAGVVQSPRYKIIEKKQPVAFWCNPISGHNTLYWYLQNLGQGPELLIRYENEEAVDDSQLPKDRFSAERLKGVDSTLKIQPAELGDSAVYLCASSPRRDRMGNQPQHFGDGTRLSIL.

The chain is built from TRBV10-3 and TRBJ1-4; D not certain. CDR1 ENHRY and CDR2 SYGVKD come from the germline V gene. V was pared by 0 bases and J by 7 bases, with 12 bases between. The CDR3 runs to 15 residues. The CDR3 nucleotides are TGTGCCATCAGTGAGTCGGGATCGTCTGGTGAAAAACTGTTTTTT. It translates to CAISESGSSGEKLFF.

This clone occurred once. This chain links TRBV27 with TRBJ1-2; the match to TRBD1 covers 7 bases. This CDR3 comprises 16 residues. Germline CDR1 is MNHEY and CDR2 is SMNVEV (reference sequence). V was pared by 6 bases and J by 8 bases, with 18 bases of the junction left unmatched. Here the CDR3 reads CASSLEPRQGSRGYTF. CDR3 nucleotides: TGTGCCAGCAGCCTCGAACCCAGACAGGGATCTCGGGGCTACACCTTC.

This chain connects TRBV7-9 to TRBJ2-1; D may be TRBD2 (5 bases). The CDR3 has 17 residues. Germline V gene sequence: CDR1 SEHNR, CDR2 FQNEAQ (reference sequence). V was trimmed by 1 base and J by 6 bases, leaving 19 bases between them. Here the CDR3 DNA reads TGTGCCAGCAGCTTAGGGGCGGGCAGGCGATCCCTCAATGAGCAGTTCTTC. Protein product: CASSLGAGRRSLNEQFF.

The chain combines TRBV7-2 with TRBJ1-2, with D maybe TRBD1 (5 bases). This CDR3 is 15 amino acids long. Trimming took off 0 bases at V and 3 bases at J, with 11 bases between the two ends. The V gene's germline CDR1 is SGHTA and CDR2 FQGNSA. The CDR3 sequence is CASSLAVGGDYGYTF. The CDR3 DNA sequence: TGTGCCAGCAGCTTAGCGGTTGGGGGGGACTATGGCTACACCTTC.

As DNA, the CDR3 is TGTGCCAGTAGTTCACAGGGGAATAGGGTGAACACTGAAGCTTTCTTT. The encoded protein is CASSSQGNRVNTEAFF. The chain couples TRBV19 to TRBJ1-1; 7 bases are shared with TRBD1. CDR3 length: 16 amino acids. The junction had 9 bases not matched to a gene; V was cut back by 5 bases and J by 0 bases. In germline, CDR1 is LNHDA, CDR2 SQIVND (reference sequence).

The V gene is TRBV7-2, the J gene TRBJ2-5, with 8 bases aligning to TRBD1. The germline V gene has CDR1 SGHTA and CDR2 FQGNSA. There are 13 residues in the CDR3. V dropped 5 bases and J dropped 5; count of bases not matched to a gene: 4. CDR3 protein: CASSLTGAETQYF. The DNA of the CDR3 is TGTGCCAGCAGCCTGACAGGGGCGGAGACCCAGTACTTC. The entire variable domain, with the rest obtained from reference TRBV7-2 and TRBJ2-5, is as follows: GAGVSQSPSNKVTEKGKDVELRCDPISGHTALYWYRQSLGQGLEFLIYFQGNSAPDKSGLPSDRFSAERTGGSVSTLTIQRTQQEDSAVYLCASSLTGAETQYFGPGTRLLVL.

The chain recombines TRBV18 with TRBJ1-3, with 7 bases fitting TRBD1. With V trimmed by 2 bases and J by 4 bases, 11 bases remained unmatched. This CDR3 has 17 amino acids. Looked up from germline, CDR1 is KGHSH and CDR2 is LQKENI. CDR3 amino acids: CASSPLGGGAEGNTIYF. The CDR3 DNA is TGTGCCAGCTCACCATTAGGAGGGGGCGCGGAAGGAAACACCATATATTTT.

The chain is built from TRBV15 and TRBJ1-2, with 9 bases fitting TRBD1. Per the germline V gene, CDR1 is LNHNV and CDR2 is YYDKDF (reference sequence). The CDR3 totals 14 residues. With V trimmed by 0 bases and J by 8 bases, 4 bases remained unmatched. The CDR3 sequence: CATSRERTGVGYTF. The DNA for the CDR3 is TGTGCCACCAGCAGAGAAAGGACAGGGGTCGGCTACACCTTC.

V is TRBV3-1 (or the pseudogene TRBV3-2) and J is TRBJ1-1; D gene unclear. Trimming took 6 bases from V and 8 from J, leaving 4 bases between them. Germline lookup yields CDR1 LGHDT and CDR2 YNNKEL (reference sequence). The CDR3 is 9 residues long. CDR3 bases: TGTGCCAGCAGTCGCGAAGCTTTCTTT. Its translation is CASSREAFF.